The next 20 T cell receptor beta chains were all read from a single sample in a study of blood T cells in healthy people across ages. A second PCR, run for about 6 to 12 cycles, used a sample-barcoded 5' primer plus a J-beta primer mix. From the 5' RACE reads, TCRdb called clonotypes with MiXCR, one entry per CDR3 protein. This sample has 1,800,000 or so distinct CDR3 sequences; more than 35% occur once, and the top ten carry under 25%. Specimen: blood. Receptor source: a human donor in good health.

In regard to this clonotype: A much bigger clone sits one base away, suggesting this may be a read error. The chain employs TRBV20-1 and TRBJ2-7; TRBD2 is a possible D gene (6 bases). Germline loops: CDR1 DFQATT, CDR2 SNEGSKA (reference sequence). The CDR3 length is 15 residues. Trimming took 0 bases from V and 1 from J, leaving 13 bases between them. The CDR3 region has the DNA TGCAGTGCTAGAGATAGCGGACACACATCCTACGAGCAGTACTTC. It yields the protein CSARDSGHTSYEQYF.

This clonotype was detected once. The chain has TRBV15 and TRBJ2-2; no clear D. The germline V gene has CDR1 LNHNV and CDR2 YYDKDF (reference sequence). This CDR3 contains 11 residues. Trimming pared 3 bases from V and 4 bases from J, leaving 0 bases between. The CDR3 here is CATSSTGELFF. The CDR3 DNA follows: TGTGCCACCAGCAGCACCGGGGAGCTGTTTTTT.

This clonotype showed up just a few times. The CDR3 here is CASSYRDGIYEQYF. The CDR3 DNA follows: TGCGCCAGCAGCTACCGGGACGGGATCTACGAGCAGTACTTC. The chain joins TRBV5-1 to TRBJ2-5, with D perhaps being TRBD1 or TRBD2 (5 bases each). The last part of the DNA fits TRBJ2-7 better; the J call may be wrong. The CDR3 is 14 residues long. Germline V gives CDR1 SGHRS, CDR2 YFSETQ.

This chain connects TRBV9 to TRBJ2-1; D may be TRBD2 (6 bases). Per the germline V gene, CDR1 is SGDLS and CDR2 is YYNGEE. The V gene lost 3 bases and the J gene lost 3 bases, with 13 bases spanning the gap. This CDR3 comprises 15 residues. The CDR3 protein is CASSERTGDYNEQFF. In DNA, the CDR3 is TGTGCCAGCAGCGAAAGGACGGGAGACTACAATGAGCAGTTCTTC.

This sequence joins TRBV7-2 and TRBJ1-6; D is uncertain. Germline V gene lookup returns CDR1 SGHTA and CDR2 FQGNSA. V was trimmed by 9 bases and J by 8 bases, leaving 14 bases between them. The CDR3 extends over 13 amino acids. CDR3 region: CASRREGYSPLHF. CDR3 DNA: TGTGCCAGTCGGAGAGAAGGGTATTCACCCCTCCACTTT. Combining the CDR3 with reference TRBV7-2 and TRBJ1-6 gives the whole variable domain GAGVSQSPSNKVTEKGKDVELRCDPISGHTALYWYRQSLGQGLEFLIYFQGNSAPDKSGLPSDRFSAERTGGSVSTLTIQRTQQEDSAVYLCASRREGYSPLHFGNGTRLTVT.

The V and J genes are TRBV6-2 or TRBV6-3 and TRBJ2-5; 9 nucleotides align to TRBD1. The better agreement between TRBJ2-7 and the DNA end casts doubt on the J call. The germline gives CDR1 MNHEY, CDR2 SVGEGT. The CDR3 is made up of 17 amino acids. CDR3 protein: CASSKRTGALLNNEQYF. For the CDR3, the DNA is TGTGCCAGCAGTAAAAGGACAGGGGCTCTCTTGAATAACGAGCAGTACTTC.

This clonotype was counted between two and nine times. The rearrangement joins TRBV6-6 to TRBJ2-1, with 7 bases fitting TRBD1. Germline CDR1 reads MNHNY; CDR2 reads SVGAGI (reference sequence). The CDR3 extends over 15 amino acids. The ends lost 0 bases at V and 8 bases at J; junction bases unmatched: 7. The CDR3 DNA reads as TGTGCCAGCAGTTACTCCCGACAGGGCCACCATGAGCAGTTCTTC. This codes for CASSYSRQGHHEQFF.

CDR3 nucleotides: TGCGCCAGCAGCCAAGTCACAACCGGGTCCACAGATACGCAGTATTTT. Its translation: CASSQVTTGSTDTQYF. V is TRBV4-3 and J is TRBJ2-3, with D unclear. The V end was cut by 1 base, the J end by 2 bases, with 13 bases between. Germline CDR1 reads LGHNA; CDR2 reads YSLEER. The CDR3 runs 16 residues.

The chain recombines TRBV24-1 with TRBJ2-2, with a possible D match to TRBD2 (5 bases). The V end lost 12 bases, the J end lost 7 bases, and 17 bases lay between the germline ends. Germline loops: CDR1 KGHDR, CDR2 SFDVKD. This CDR3 comprises 13 residues. The DNA for the CDR3 is TGTGCCGCCCAGCGTAGGGAGAGCGGGGAGCTGTTTTTT. Its translation is CAAQRRESGELFF.

In this sample, this clonotype turned up a few times. The chain recombines TRBV20-1 with TRBJ1-2, with D unresolved. From germline, CDR1 is DFQATT and CDR2 SNEGSKA (reference sequence). V gave up 1 base and J gave up 0 bases, with 9 bases separating them. The CDR3 contains 14 residues. CDR3 region: CSARGDGANYGYTF. In nucleotides, the CDR3 is TGCAGTGCTAGAGGAGACGGTGCTAACTATGGCTACACCTTC.

The chain uses TRBV29-1 and TRBJ1-2; D unclear. Looked up from germline, CDR1 is SQVTM and CDR2 is ANQGSEA. The V end was cut by 6 bases, the J end by 8 bases, with 28 bases between. CDR3 size: 16 residues. This CDR3 reads CSVGDGGPLSFDGYTF. CDR3 DNA: TGCAGCGTGGGTGATGGCGGCCCCCTCAGCTTTGACGGCTACACCTTC.

The CDR3 nucleotides read TGCGCCGGCGATCCGGGACTAGAATCCAACGAGCAGTACTTC. Protein: CAGDPGLESNEQYF. The gene calls are TRBV5-1 and TRBJ2-7; 8 bases map to TRBD2. CDR1 and CDR2 from the germline V gene are SGHRS and YFSETQ. This CDR3 has 14 amino acids. Trimming cost V 10 bases and J 5 bases; bases outside gene matches: 14.

This chain links TRBV29-1 with TRBJ2-1; 11 bases line up with TRBD2. Germline values: CDR1 SQVTM, CDR2 ANQGSEA. With V trimmed by 7 bases and J by 7 bases, 6 bases remained unmatched. This CDR3 comprises 13 residues. The CDR3 loop reads CSGFSGGENEQFF. The CDR3 coding sequence is TGCAGCGGCTTTAGCGGGGGGGAGAATGAGCAGTTCTTC.

This clonotype has only a few counts. V and J are TRBV6-2 or TRBV6-3 and TRBJ2-1; D gene unclear. CDR1 and CDR2 (germline): MNHEY, SVGEGT. CDR3 length: 13 amino acids. V lost 0 bases and J lost 9, with 9 bases in between. The CDR3 bases are TGTGCCAGCAGTTACTCGAAGGGTCTTGAGCAGTTCTTC. This gives the protein CASSYSKGLEQFF.

This clonotype was detected ten times or more. The rearrangement links TRBV20-1 to TRBJ2-1, with 10 bases aligning to TRBD2. Germline-derived CDR1 and CDR2 are DFQATT and SNEGSKA (reference sequence). The junction had 16 bases not matched to a gene; V was cut back by 5 bases and J by 3 bases. The CDR3 covers 18 residues. Written as DNA, the CDR3 is TGCAGTGCTCTGGGGGTGGACGAGCGGGGGGGGTTCTACAATGAGCAGTTCTTC. As protein: CSALGVDERGGFYNEQFF.

The J gene is TRBJ2-7, the V gene TRBV29-1; D possibly corresponds to TRBD2 (6 bases). V was pared by 6 bases and J by 5 bases, with 11 bases between. The CDR3 is 11 residues long. Germline-derived CDR1 and CDR2 are SQVTM and ANQGSEA. The CDR3, as DNA: TGCAGCGTCGGGTGGGGGGACGAGCAGTACTTC. Translated, it gives CSVGWGDEQYF.

To note about this clonotype: The junction differs from germline at one of its ends, possibly a read error. The chain employs TRBV12-3 or TRBV12-4 and TRBJ2-7, with 8 nucleotides matching TRBD1. This CDR3 has 16 amino acids. The CDR3 spells CAGSLIPGGLSYEQYF. CDR3 nucleotides: TGTGCCGGCAGTTTAATCCCAGGGGGCCTCTCCTACGAGCAGTACTTC.

This chain connects TRBV7-8 to TRBJ2-5; D perhaps matches TRBD2 (5 bases). This CDR3 is built from 15 residues. In germline, CDR1 is SGHVS, CDR2 FQNEAQ. V dropped 5 bases and J dropped 2 bases, with 15 bases sitting between them. The CDR3 reads CASSQTKGLQETQYF. In DNA, the CDR3 is TGTGCCAGCAGCCAGACTAAAGGGTTGCAAGAGACCCAGTACTTC.

The rearrangement links TRBV9 to TRBJ1-4; 8 bases fit TRBD1. This CDR3 has 17 residues. From germline, CDR1 is SGDLS and CDR2 YYNGEE. Trimming at V came to 0 bases and at J to 0 bases, leaving 4 bases not matched to a gene. The CDR3 protein is CASSVGDRGPTNEKLFF. CDR3 nucleotide sequence: TGTGCCAGCAGCGTAGGAGACAGGGGTCCAACTAATGAAAAACTGTTTTTT. The variable domain in full, with the rest retrieved from reference TRBV9 and TRBJ1-4, is DSGVTQTPKHLITATGQRVTLRCSPRSGDLSVYWYQQSLDQGLQFLIQYYNGEERAKGNILERFSAQQFPDLHSELNLSSLELGDSALYFCASSVGDRGPTNEKLFFGSGTQLSVL.

This clonotype has ten or more counts. The gene calls are TRBV9 and TRBJ2-3; no definite D call. Germline V gene lookup returns CDR1 SGDLS and CDR2 YYNGEE. Trimming removed 0 bases at V and 3 bases at J, with 5 bases between. This CDR3 region has 13 residues. The CDR3 region has the DNA TGTGCCAGCAGCGTAGGACCTACAGATACGCAGTATTTT. It specifies CASSVGPTDTQYF.